This T cell receptor beta chain comes out of a study of graft-versus-host responses after intestinal transplantation. TCRdb keeps only in-frame clones here, not all; method: immunoSEQ multiplex PCR. The profile shows 13,000 to 15,000 clones, almost 30% of them singletons. This sample comprised alloreactive CD4+ T cells from a mixed lymphocyte reaction culture, obtained before intestinal transplant. Subset here: CFSE-low proliferating T cells sorted from roughly six-day pre-transplant mixed lymphocyte reaction (GvH or HvG direction). The clonotype originates from a human patient who received an intestinal transplant.

Written as DNA, the CDR3 is TGTGCCAGCAGCCCTAGGGGACAGTCCCTCCGGGGCGGGGAGCTGTTTTTT. Residues: CASSPRGQSLRGGELFF. The chain employs TRBV7-2 and TRBJ2-2; 7 positions match TRBD1. The CDR3 runs 17 residues. V lost 5 bases to trimming and J lost 7 bases; unmatched junction nucleotides: 16. Germline CDR1 SGHTA, CDR2 FQGNSA.